Listed here are 25 T cell receptor beta chains from one sample, sequenced in a study of T-cell reconstitution after alpha-beta-depleted transplantation in children. As it was prepared, the TCRbeta library received unique molecular identifiers. TCRdb processed the PCR reads anew with MiXCR; each CDR3 protein has one entry. Of some 95,000 distinct CDR3 sequences in the sample, about 22% were seen once. Sequenced here: PBMCs, sampled before TCRalphabeta/CD19-depleted stem cell transplant. The receptors originated from a boy under 10 years old with acute lymphoblastic leukemia, due to receive a stem cell transplant.

The chain employs TRBV20-1 and TRBJ2-7; 7 nucleotides line up with TRBD2. Germline loops: CDR1 DFQATT, CDR2 SNEGSKA (reference sequence). The CDR3 length is 15 residues. The CDR3 here is CSAGEAAAGIYEQYF. In DNA form, the CDR3 reads TGCAGCGCGGGGGAAGCCGCAGCGGGGATCTACGAGCAGTACTTC.

As concerns this clonotype: One junction end does not reproduce the germline sequence, and a read error may be involved. The gene calls are TRBV20-1 and TRBJ2-2; D is ambiguous. The germline CDR1 and CDR2 sequences are DFQATT and SNEGSKA (reference sequence). The CDR3 runs 11 residues. The CDR3: CSAIIPGELFF. CDR3 in DNA: TGCAGTGCAATAATCCCCGGAGAGCTGTTTTTT.

The chain carries TRBV28 and TRBJ2-1; possibly TRBD2 for D (6 bases). This CDR3 region has 15 residues. Trimming left V 1 base short and J 5 bases short, with 12 bases between. Germline CDR1 is MDHEN and CDR2 is SYDVKM. Written as DNA, the CDR3 is TGTGCCAGCAGTTTATTGCCAGGGAGGAACAATGAGCAGTTCTTC. This gives the protein CASSLLPGRNNEQFF.

The chain has TRBV7-6 and TRBJ1-5, with D possibly being TRBD1 (6 bases). Germline V gene lookup returns CDR1 SGHVS and CDR2 FNYEAQ. The CDR3 has 19 amino acids. Deletions cut 1 base from V and 2 bases from J, with 21 bases between. Here the CDR3 DNA reads TGTGCCAGCAGCTTAGGCCTCCTCGAAAGGACAGTCGGCAATCAGCCCCAGCATTTT. This translates into CASSLGLLERTVGNQPQHF.

There are a few counts of this clonotype. The J gene is TRBJ2-7, the V gene TRBV28; the D is unclear. This CDR3 has 12 amino acids. With 6 bases removed from V and 2 bases from J, the gap between germline ends came to 8 bases. The germline V gene encodes CDR1 MDHEN and CDR2 SYDVKM. The CDR3 DNA is TGTGCCAGCAGATCTAATACCTACGAGCAGTACTTC. Amino acids: CASRSNTYEQYF.

The chain joins TRBV28 to TRBJ1-1; D unclear. This CDR3 spans 12 amino acids. Trimming removed 1 base from V and 10 bases from J, with 10 bases in between. The germline CDR1 and CDR2 sequences are MDHEN and SYDVKM. CDR3: CASSLLGDPAFF. In nucleotides, the CDR3 is TGTGCCAGCAGTTTATTGGGCGACCCAGCTTTCTTT.

In this sample, this clonotype turned up many times. The chain recombines TRBV5-1 with TRBJ2-5, with TRBD1 identical over 8 bases. The trim removed 4 bases at V and 5 bases at J, leaving 10 bases unmatched. Per germline, CDR1 SGHRS and CDR2 YFSETQ. This CDR3 comprises 15 residues. CDR3 protein: CASSTSRGQQETQYF. CDR3 bases: TGCGCCAGCAGCACTTCCAGGGGGCAGCAGGAGACCCAGTACTTC.

This clonotype has a handful of counts. J is TRBJ1-2 and V is TRBV14; D is unclear. The CDR3 covers 14 residues. Trimming shortened V by 3 bases and J by 8 bases, and 16 bases separated the two germline ends. Germline CDR1 reads SGHDN; CDR2 reads FVKESK. In DNA, the CDR3 is TGTGCCAGCAGCCAGACTATGAGGACGGGCGGCTACACCTTC. Protein product: CASSQTMRTGGYTF.

This clonotype was counted only a few times. The V gene is TRBV10-3, the J gene TRBJ1-3; D gene uncertain. V dropped 7 bases and J dropped 4 bases, with 11 bases sitting between them. Per germline, CDR1 ENHRY and CDR2 SYGVKD. This CDR3 has 13 residues. The chain's CDR3 is CAITAQGGNTIYF. The DNA for the CDR3 is TGTGCCATCACGGCTCAAGGGGGAAACACCATATATTTT.

The V call is TRBV24-1, the J call TRBJ2-2, with D possibly matching TRBD2 (5 bases). With 2 bases removed from V and 1 base from J, the gap between germline ends came to 13 bases. From germline, CDR1 is KGHDR and CDR2 SFDVKD. The length of the CDR3 is 17 residues. For the CDR3, the DNA is TGTGCCACCAGTGATTGGACTGGTACGAGGAACACCGGGGAGCTGTTTTTT. Its translation: CATSDWTGTRNTGELFF.

This clonotype has only one observation. J is TRBJ2-1 and V is TRBV7-9; D is unclear. The V and J ends lost 6 bases and 0 bases respectively, with 15 bases between them. The germline gives CDR1 SEHNR, CDR2 FQNEAQ (reference sequence). This CDR3 contains 16 residues. This CDR3 is CASRPSSVSSYNEQFF. The CDR3 DNA reads TGTGCCAGCAGGCCGAGCTCCGTCAGCTCCTACAATGAGCAGTTCTTC.

The chain employs TRBV10-3 and TRBJ2-3, with 8 positions matching TRBD1. The CDR3 is 14 residues long. V trimming: 6 bases; J trimming: 2 bases; junction bases outside the gene matches: 4. Germline lookup yields CDR1 ENHRY and CDR2 SYGVKD. The CDR3 sequence: CAIRDRGPTDTQYF. The CDR3 DNA sequence: TGTGCCATCAGAGACAGGGGCCCCACAGATACGCAGTATTTT.

This clonotype was recorded a few times. The rearrangement joins TRBV2 to TRBJ2-1, with D tentatively TRBD2 (6 bases). The CDR3 has 13 amino acids. CDR1 is SNHLY and CDR2 is FYNNEI in the germline V gene. Trimming shortened V by 7 bases and J by 6 bases, and 13 bases separated the two germline ends. The CDR3 is CASTLAPFNEQFF. The CDR3 DNA reads as TGTGCCAGCACGCTAGCGCCGTTCAATGAGCAGTTCTTC.

Only a few counts were recorded for this clonotype. The DNA of the CDR3 is TGTGCCTGGACCCAAGGAGGGTACGCTGAAGCTTTCTTT. Translation: CAWTQGGYAEAFF. The V and J genes are TRBV30 and TRBJ1-1; no firm D call. V was cut by 4 bases and J by 6 bases, with 15 bases left in between. Germline V gives CDR1 GTSNPN, CDR2 SVGIG (reference sequence). CDR3 length: 13 amino acids.

This clonotype showed up just a few times. The chain has TRBV2 and TRBJ2-2; D unresolved. Germline loops: CDR1 SNHLY, CDR2 FYNNEI. V shed 7 bases and J shed 2 bases, with 8 bases lying between them. The CDR3 consists of 13 residues. CDR3 loop: CASTTVNTGELFF. CDR3 sequence (DNA): TGTGCCAGCACGACCGTAAACACCGGGGAGCTGTTTTTT.

The chain recombines TRBV5-1 with TRBJ2-3, with D perhaps TRBD1 (6 bases). The CDR3 length is 13 residues. CDR1 is SGHRS and CDR2 is YFSETQ in the germline V gene. With 3 bases removed from V and 5 bases from J, the gap between germline ends came to 10 bases. DNA of the CDR3: TGCGCCAGCAGCTCACAGGGAAAAGATACGCAGTATTTT. Amino acids: CASSSQGKDTQYF.

This clonotype was picked up a small number of times. This chain uses TRBV7-9 with TRBJ1-1; D uncertain. This CDR3 spans 15 amino acids. CDR1 SEHNR and CDR2 FQNEAQ come from the germline V gene (reference sequence). V gave up 3 bases and J gave up 7 bases, with 18 bases separating them. The CDR3 region is CASSFIVVSVGEAFF. CDR3 DNA sequence: TGTGCCAGCAGCTTTATAGTTGTCTCTGTGGGTGAAGCTTTCTTT.

About this clonotype itself: One end of the junction does not line up with germline, which may come from a read error. The chain carries TRBV18 and TRBJ2-6; D unclear. Germline lookup yields CDR1 KGHSH and CDR2 LQKENI. The CDR3 is 15 amino acids. The CDR3 loop reads CASSRPTGGANVLTF. CDR3 in DNA: TGTGCCAGTTCACGGCCGACTGGGGGGGCCAACGTCCTGACTTTC.

The V call is TRBV5-1, the J call TRBJ1-2; TRBD1 agrees at 12 bases. Germline values: CDR1 SGHRS, CDR2 YFSETQ. This CDR3 contains 12 residues. V shed 4 bases and J 13 bases; nucleotides not matched to a gene: 5. The CDR3 DNA follows: TGCGCCAGCAGCAGGGACAGGGGGCTTCTCACCTTC. Residues: CASSRDRGLLTF.

Many counts were recorded for this clonotype. This chain connects TRBV11-3 to TRBJ2-5; D remains unclear. The CDR3 extends over 13 amino acids. V lost 2 bases and J lost 5, with 9 bases in between. Germline V lookup: CDR1 SGHNT, CDR2 YENEEA. The CDR3 region has the DNA TGTGCCAGCAGCTTAAACCAGAGGGAGACCCAGTACTTC. It yields the protein CASSLNQRETQYF.

The rearrangement joins TRBV6-2 or TRBV6-3 to TRBJ2-1; D uncertain. Per germline, CDR1 MNHEY and CDR2 SVGEGT. The CDR3 contains 12 residues. V was shortened by 6 bases and J by 5 bases, with 8 bases between the two germline ends. The CDR3 DNA is TGTGCCAGCAGGTACAATGACAATGAGCAGTTCTTC. This encodes CASRYNDNEQFF.

This clonotype has more than one count but fewer than ten. The chain employs TRBV6-2 or TRBV6-3 and TRBJ2-2; D is unresolved. Germline V CDR1 and CDR2: MNHEY, SVGEGT. Trimming pared 4 bases from V and 4 bases from J, leaving 10 bases between. This CDR3 has 14 amino acids. CDR3 in DNA: TGTGCCAGCAGTTCACAACAAGTCACCGGGGAGCTGTTTTTT. Amino acid sequence: CASSSQQVTGELFF.

This clonotype has more than one count but fewer than ten. The chain carries TRBV5-1 and TRBJ2-5, with TRBD2 identical over 9 bases. Trimming took 4 bases from V and 1 from J; bases not matched to a gene: 8. The CDR3 is 16 amino acids. CDR1 is SGHRS and CDR2 is YFSETQ in the germline V gene. CDR3 amino acids: CASSLGTSLSQETQYF. The CDR3 DNA reads as TGCGCCAGCAGCCTAGGGACTAGCCTTTCCCAAGAGACCCAGTACTTC.

The rearrangement links TRBV15 to TRBJ2-1, with a weak D call TRBD1 (7 bases). The CDR3 runs 14 residues. Germline V gene lookup returns CDR1 LNHNV and CDR2 YYDKDF (reference sequence). Trimming cost V 0 bases and J 10 bases, with 13 bases left between them. Here the CDR3 reads CATSREGRGREQFF. CDR3 sequence (DNA): TGTGCCACCAGCAGAGAGGGCAGGGGGAGGGAGCAGTTCTTC.

This clonotype was observed a few times. The rearrangement links TRBV12-3 or TRBV12-4 to TRBJ1-2; D remains ambiguous. Trimming stripped 6 bases from V and 2 bases from J, with 10 bases between. This CDR3 region has 13 residues. DNA of the CDR3: TGTGCCAGCAGACCTCTACCGAACTATGGCTACACCTTC. The encoded protein is CASRPLPNYGYTF.